This TCR beta chain emerged from a study of beta chain features in type 1 diabetes. Isolated RNA was reverse transcribed in full, so expressed TCRB transcripts were sequenced. TCRdb's table, derived via immunoSEQ multiplex PCR, lists solely in-frame clones and lacks some. This table has 400,000 to 500,000 clones, approximately 15% appearing once. Regarding the study as a whole: Type 1 diabetes patients had VDJ junctions that carried fewer insertions and more deletions.

Germline V gene lookup returns CDR1 SGDLS and CDR2 YYNGEE. The CDR3 totals 13 residues. V was clipped by 5 bases and J by 5 bases; unmatched bases: 5. Only a few counts were recorded for this clone. Its specificity is not known. This rearrangement joins TRBV9 to TRBJ2-5; TRBD1 matches 8 bases. Sequencing used naive CD4+ T cells from blood. This TCR came from a young man in good health. CDR3 nucleotide sequence: TGTGCCAGCAGTCGTCAGGGGGCCGAGACCCAGTACTTC. Translation gives CASSRQGAETQYF.